This entry concerns a single T cell receptor beta chain. Its antigen is still unknown. This specimen comes from a study of shared clonotypes between healthy human individuals. Study overall: Donors were a couple of women and a few men aged 18 to 49.

Trimming left V 5 bases short and J 10 bases short, with 17 bases between. CDR3 length: 14 amino acids. Germline assignment: CDR1 MNHGY and CDR2 SVAAGI. Study-level findings and limits: Donor clonotype sharing was expected to depend on sequencing depth.

All donors were Caucasian adults living in Nashville, Tennessee. It was approximately 100 million PBMCs that unsorted samples used for genomic DNA. Data came from immunoSEQ multiplex PCR; TCRdb stores just in-frame clones and leaves some out. The sample shows about 520,000 clones, 70% to 85% of them seen only once. The source of this sequence is a woman aged 40 to 50 in good health. Some clones in this sample may be carry-over from other donors' samples. The sample taken for sequencing was PBMCs. This rearrangement joins TRBV6-9 to TRBJ1-4; no definite D call. This chain's CDR3 is CASSRGKEGGKLFF. CDR3 sequence (DNA): TGTGCCAGCAGTCGCGGGAAGGAGGGAGGAAAACTGTTTTTT.